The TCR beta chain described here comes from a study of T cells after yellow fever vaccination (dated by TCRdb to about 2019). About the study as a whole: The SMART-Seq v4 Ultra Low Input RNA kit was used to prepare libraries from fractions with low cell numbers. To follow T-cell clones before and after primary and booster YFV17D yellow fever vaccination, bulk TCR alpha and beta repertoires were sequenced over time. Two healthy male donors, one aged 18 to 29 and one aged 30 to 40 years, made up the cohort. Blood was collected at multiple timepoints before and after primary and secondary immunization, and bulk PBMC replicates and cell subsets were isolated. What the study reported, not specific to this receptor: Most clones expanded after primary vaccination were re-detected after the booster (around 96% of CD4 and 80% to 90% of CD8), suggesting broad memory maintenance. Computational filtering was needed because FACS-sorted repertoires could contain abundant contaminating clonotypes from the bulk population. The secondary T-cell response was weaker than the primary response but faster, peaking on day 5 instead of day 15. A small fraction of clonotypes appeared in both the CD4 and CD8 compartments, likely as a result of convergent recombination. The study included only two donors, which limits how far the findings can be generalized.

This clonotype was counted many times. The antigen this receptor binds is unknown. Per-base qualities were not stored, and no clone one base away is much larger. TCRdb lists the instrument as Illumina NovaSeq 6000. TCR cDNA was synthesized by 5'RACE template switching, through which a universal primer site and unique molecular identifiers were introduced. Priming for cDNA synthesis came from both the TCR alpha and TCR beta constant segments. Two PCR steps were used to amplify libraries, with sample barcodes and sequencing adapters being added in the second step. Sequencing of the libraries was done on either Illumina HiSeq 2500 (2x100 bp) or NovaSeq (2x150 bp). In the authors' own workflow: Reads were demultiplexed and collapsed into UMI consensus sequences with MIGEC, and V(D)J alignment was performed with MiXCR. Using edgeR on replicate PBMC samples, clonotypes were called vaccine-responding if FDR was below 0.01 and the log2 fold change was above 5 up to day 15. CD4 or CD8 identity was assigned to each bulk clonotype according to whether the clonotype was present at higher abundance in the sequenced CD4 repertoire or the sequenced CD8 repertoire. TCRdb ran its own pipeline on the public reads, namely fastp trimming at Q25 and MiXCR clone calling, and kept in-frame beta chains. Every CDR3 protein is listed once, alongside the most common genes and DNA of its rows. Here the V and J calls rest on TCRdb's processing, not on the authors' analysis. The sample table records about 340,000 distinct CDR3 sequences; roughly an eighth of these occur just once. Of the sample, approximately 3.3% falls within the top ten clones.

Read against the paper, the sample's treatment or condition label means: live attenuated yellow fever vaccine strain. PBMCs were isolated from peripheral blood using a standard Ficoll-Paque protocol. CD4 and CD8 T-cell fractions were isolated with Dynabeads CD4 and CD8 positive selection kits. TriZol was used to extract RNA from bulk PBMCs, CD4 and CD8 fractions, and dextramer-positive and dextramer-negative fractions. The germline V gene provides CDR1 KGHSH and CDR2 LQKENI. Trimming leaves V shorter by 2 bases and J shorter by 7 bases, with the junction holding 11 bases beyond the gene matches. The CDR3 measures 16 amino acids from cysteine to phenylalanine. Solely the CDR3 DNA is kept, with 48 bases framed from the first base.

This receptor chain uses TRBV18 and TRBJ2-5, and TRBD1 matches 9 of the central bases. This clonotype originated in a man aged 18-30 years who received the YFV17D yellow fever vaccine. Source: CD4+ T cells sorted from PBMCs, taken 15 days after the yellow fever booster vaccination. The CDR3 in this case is CASSPTEQGARGTQYF. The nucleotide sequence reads TGTGCCAGCTCACCAACGGAACAGGGGGCTAGGGGGACCCAGTACTTC.